A selection of T cell receptor beta chains follows, all from one sample in a study of blood T cell repertoires in COVID-19. Here immunoSEQ multiplex PCR was the method, and the copy in TCRdb shows in-frame clones only, minus some. Here the sample spans about 110,000 clones, about 85% being singletons. Specimen: peripheral blood. The origin of the receptors is a human donor in a cohort sampled during active COVID-19. Both conserved end residues are part of each CDR3. Each record gives: CDR3 DNA, CDR3 protein, D gene, clone size, J gene, V gene. The D gene is left open where the match is weak. Size is omitted from some rows. Given values are once, few, many or a class for expanded clones.

CDR3 DNA: TGTGCCAGCAGTTCACACAGGGGCTCCTATGGCTACACCTTC
CDR3 protein: CASSSHRGSYGYTF
D gene: TRBD1
clone size: -
J gene: TRBJ1-2
V gene: TRBV28

CDR3 DNA: TGTGCCAGCAGCTTGGTAGGACATAGGAGCTCCTACGAGCAGTACTTC
CDR3 protein: CASSLVGHRSSYEQYF
D gene: -
clone size: -
J gene: TRBJ2-7
V gene: TRBV5-6

CDR3 DNA: TGTGCCAGCACCCAGGGGACCAGCAATCAGCCCCAGCATTTT
CDR3 protein: CASTQGTSNQPQHF
D gene: -
clone size: -
J gene: TRBJ1-5
V gene: TRBV6-6

CDR3 DNA: TGCAGTGCTAGTTTTTTAGTGAGGACTGAAGCTTTCTTT
CDR3 protein: CSASFLVRTEAFF
D gene: -
clone size: -
J gene: TRBJ1-1
V gene: TRBV20-1

CDR3 DNA: TGCAGCGTTGACGAGCGAGGAACAGATACGCAGTATTTT
CDR3 protein: CSVDERGTDTQYF
D gene: -
clone size: few
J gene: TRBJ2-3
V gene: TRBV29-1

CDR3 DNA: TGCAGTGCTAGTGCGGGGGGTAGCGGGAGACGTGAGCAGTTCTTC
CDR3 protein: CSASAGGSGRREQFF
D gene: TRBD2
clone size: -
J gene: TRBJ2-1
V gene: TRBV20-1

CDR3 DNA: TGCGCCAGCAGCCAAGTATTGGGTAGCGGAACCTACGAGCAGTACTTC
CDR3 protein: CASSQVLGSGTYEQYF
D gene: -
clone size: -
J gene: TRBJ2-7
V gene: TRBV4-3

CDR3 DNA: TGCGCCAGCAGCCTCATATATGGTGGCCCCGCTTCAGACACCATATATTTT
CDR3 protein: CASSLIYGGPASDTIYF
D gene: -
clone size: -
J gene: TRBJ1-3
V gene: TRBV4-3

CDR3 DNA: TGTGCCAGCAGCTCGACAGGGGCGGTAAGCAATCAGCCCCAGCATTTT
CDR3 protein: CASSSTGAVSNQPQHF
D gene: TRBD1
clone size: -
J gene: TRBJ1-5
V gene: TRBV5-8

CDR3 DNA: TGTGCCAGCAGCCCCCAAGGACAGGGGAACACTGAAGCTTTCTTT
CDR3 protein: CASSPQGQGNTEAFF
D gene: TRBD1
clone size: -
J gene: TRBJ1-1
V gene: TRBV28

CDR3 DNA: TGTGCCAGTAGTGACCTACAGGGAAGCTCCTACAATGAGCAGTTCTTC
CDR3 protein: CASSDLQGSSYNEQFF
D gene: -
clone size: -
J gene: TRBJ2-1
V gene: TRBV19

CDR3 DNA: TGTGCCAGCAGTTCGCCGGGACAGGCGAACTATGGCTACACCTTC
CDR3 protein: CASSSPGQANYGYTF
D gene: TRBD1
clone size: -
J gene: TRBJ1-2
V gene: TRBV28

CDR3 DNA: TGTGCCAGCAGTTTATTACAGAACACTGAAGCTTTCTTT
CDR3 protein: CASSLLQNTEAFF
D gene: -
clone size: -
J gene: TRBJ1-1
V gene: TRBV28

CDR3 DNA: TGTGCCAGCAGCCCGGGAGGCCCCAGCTCCTACGAGCAGTACTTC
CDR3 protein: CASSPGGPSSYEQYF
D gene: TRBD2
clone size: -
J gene: TRBJ2-7
V gene: TRBV5-8

CDR3 DNA: TGCGCCAGCAGCTCACGGACAGGCGAAACCTACGAGCAGTACTTC
CDR3 protein: CASSSRTGETYEQYF
D gene: TRBD1
clone size: -
J gene: TRBJ2-7
V gene: TRBV5-1

CDR3 DNA: TGTGCCAGCAGTTTCGGAGATGTGCCTGAAGCTTTCTTT
CDR3 protein: CASSFGDVPEAFF
D gene: -
clone size: -
J gene: TRBJ1-1
V gene: TRBV28

CDR3 DNA: TGTGCCAGCAGTTCTGTTGGGGCCGGGACAGGGGGCTACGAGCAGTACTTC
CDR3 protein: CASSSVGAGTGGYEQYF
D gene: TRBD1
clone size: -
J gene: TRBJ2-7
V gene: TRBV28

CDR3 DNA: TGTGCCAGCAGCCAAACAGGGGATACGCAGTATTTT
CDR3 protein: CASSQTGDTQYF
D gene: -
clone size: -
J gene: TRBJ2-3
V gene: TRBV7-3

CDR3 DNA: TGTGCCAGCAGCCCGCAAGATGGCTCGGATACGCAGTATTTT
CDR3 protein: CASSPQDGSDTQYF
D gene: -
clone size: -
J gene: TRBJ2-3
V gene: TRBV3-1/TRBV3-2

CDR3 DNA: TGTGCCAGCAGTAGGGGAGGGGCCCCTACCCTATTATCTACGAGCTACACCTTC
CDR3 protein: CASSRGGAPTLLSTSYTF
D gene: -
clone size: -
J gene: TRBJ1-2
V gene: TRBV28

CDR3 DNA: TGTGCCAGTAGTATATGGGGGGAGGGCAGCAATCAGCCCCAGCATTTT
CDR3 protein: CASSIWGEGSNQPQHF
D gene: -
clone size: once
J gene: TRBJ1-5
V gene: TRBV19

CDR3 DNA: TGTGCCAGCAGCCAAGACAGGACAACTAATGAAAAACTGTTTTTT
CDR3 protein: CASSQDRTTNEKLFF
D gene: -
clone size: -
J gene: TRBJ1-4
V gene: TRBV4-2

CDR3 DNA: TGTGCCAGCAGTTCCATTCGACAGGGCTATGGCTACACCTTC
CDR3 protein: CASSSIRQGYGYTF
D gene: TRBD1
clone size: -
J gene: TRBJ1-2
V gene: TRBV27

CDR3 DNA: TGCGCCAGCAGCTCTGGCCAGACAGGGGCCAACGTCCTGACTTTC
CDR3 protein: CASSSGQTGANVLTF
D gene: -
clone size: -
J gene: TRBJ2-6
V gene: TRBV5-1

CDR3 DNA: TGTGCCAGCAGCTTCTACCCCCCACGCACCGGGGAGCTGTTTTTT
CDR3 protein: CASSFYPPRTGELFF
D gene: -
clone size: -
J gene: TRBJ2-2
V gene: TRBV27

CDR3 DNA: TGTGCCAGTAGTTATTCCTATAGCTCCTACAATGAGCAGTTCTTC
CDR3 protein: CASSYSYSSYNEQFF
D gene: -
clone size: once
J gene: TRBJ2-1
V gene: TRBV19

CDR3 DNA: TGTGCCAGCAGCTCCCTGCGGGGAGGGAACACCGGGGAGCTGTTTTTT
CDR3 protein: CASSSLRGGNTGELFF
D gene: -
clone size: -
J gene: TRBJ2-2
V gene: TRBV7-8

CDR3 DNA: TGTGCCAGCAGCTGGGGGTCAGCGGGAGATTTCCAGTACTTC
CDR3 protein: CASSWGSAGDFQYF
D gene: TRBD2
clone size: -
J gene: TRBJ2-5
V gene: TRBV5-5

CDR3 DNA: TGTGCCAGCTCACCACCTACATCCTATAATTCACCCCTCCACTTT
CDR3 protein: CASSPPTSYNSPLHF
D gene: -
clone size: -
J gene: TRBJ1-6
V gene: TRBV18

CDR3 DNA: TGTGCCAGCTCATCCGGACTAGCGGGGGGCACAGATACGCAGTATTTT
CDR3 protein: CASSSGLAGGTDTQYF
D gene: TRBD2
clone size: once
J gene: TRBJ2-3
V gene: TRBV18

CDR3 DNA: TGCGCCAGCAGCCAACTAAACACCGGGGAGCTGTTTTTT
CDR3 protein: CASSQLNTGELFF
D gene: -
clone size: -
J gene: TRBJ2-2
V gene: TRBV4-3

CDR3 DNA: TGTGCCAGCAGCTTGGCCGGGAACTATTCACCCCTCCACTTT
CDR3 protein: CASSLAGNYSPLHF
D gene: -
clone size: -
J gene: TRBJ1-6
V gene: TRBV7-2

CDR3 DNA: TGTGCCAGCTCACCTCCGGGACTCCCGAACACCGGGGAGCTGTTTTTT
CDR3 protein: CASSPPGLPNTGELFF
D gene: -
clone size: -
J gene: TRBJ2-2
V gene: TRBV18

CDR3 DNA: TGCGCCAGCAGCGACTTCGCTTTTCCTAATTCACCCCTCCACTTT
CDR3 protein: CASSDFAFPNSPLHF
D gene: -
clone size: -
J gene: TRBJ1-6
V gene: TRBV5-1

CDR3 DNA: TGTGCCAGCAGTTTATTCGGGACAGGGCATAACACCTACGAGCAGTACTTC
CDR3 protein: CASSLFGTGHNTYEQYF
D gene: TRBD1
clone size: -
J gene: TRBJ2-7
V gene: TRBV28

CDR3 DNA: TGTGCCAGCAGTTACGACAGGACAGGGACGCAGCCCCAGCATTTT
CDR3 protein: CASSYDRTGTQPQHF
D gene: TRBD1
clone size: -
J gene: TRBJ1-5
V gene: TRBV6-5

CDR3 DNA: TGCGCCAGCAGCCCCGGGTTCCCCTACGAGCAGTACTTC
CDR3 protein: CASSPGFPYEQYF
D gene: -
clone size: -
J gene: TRBJ2-7
V gene: TRBV5-1

CDR3 DNA: TGTGCCAGCAGCCCCGAGGGGGACAGGGGGAGGACCATATATTTT
CDR3 protein: CASSPEGDRGRTIYF
D gene: TRBD1
clone size: -
J gene: TRBJ1-3
V gene: TRBV9

CDR3 DNA: TGTGCCAGCAGCGTTCGTAACTCCGAAGGCTACACCTTC
CDR3 protein: CASSVRNSEGYTF
D gene: -
clone size: -
J gene: TRBJ1-2
V gene: TRBV9

CDR3 DNA: TGTGCCAGCAGCTGGGACAGTGACTCTAACTATGGCTACACCTTC
CDR3 protein: CASSWDSDSNYGYTF
D gene: TRBD1
clone size: -
J gene: TRBJ1-2
V gene: TRBV9

CDR3 DNA: TGTGCCAGCAGCTTCGCGGGGGGGCGTGGAGATACGCAGTATTTT
CDR3 protein: CASSFAGGRGDTQYF
D gene: TRBD2
clone size: -
J gene: TRBJ2-3
V gene: TRBV7-3

CDR3 DNA: TGTGCCAGCAGCCCCGGGGGTAGCGGGAATGACAATGAGCAGTTCTTC
CDR3 protein: CASSPGGSGNDNEQFF
D gene: TRBD2
clone size: once
J gene: TRBJ2-1
V gene: TRBV13

CDR3 DNA: TGTGCCAGCAGCTTAGGACCCGCGGGGACGAACACTGAAGCTTTCTTT
CDR3 protein: CASSLGPAGTNTEAFF
D gene: -
clone size: -
J gene: TRBJ1-1
V gene: TRBV7-3

CDR3 DNA: TGTGCCAGCAGTTCCCCCCGGGACAGCCAACAAGAGACCCAGTACTTC
CDR3 protein: CASSSPRDSQQETQYF
D gene: TRBD1
clone size: -
J gene: TRBJ2-5
V gene: TRBV6-6

CDR3 DNA: TGTGCCAGCAGTGAAGCGTGGCTAGCAACCTACGAGCAGTACTTC
CDR3 protein: CASSEAWLATYEQYF
D gene: -
clone size: -
J gene: TRBJ2-7
V gene: TRBV6-1

CDR3 DNA: TGTGCCAGCAGTGACAGAACCCCCTACGAGCAGTACTTC
CDR3 protein: CASSDRTPYEQYF
D gene: -
clone size: -
J gene: TRBJ2-7
V gene: TRBV6-1

CDR3 DNA: TGTGCCAGCAGTGCACAGGGAATGGGGACTGAAGCTTTCTTT
CDR3 protein: CASSAQGMGTEAFF
D gene: -
clone size: -
J gene: TRBJ1-1
V gene: TRBV6-4

CDR3 DNA: TGTGCCAGCTCACGTACCCCGGCGGGGGAAAAACTGTTTTTT
CDR3 protein: CASSRTPAGEKLFF
D gene: -
clone size: -
J gene: TRBJ1-4
V gene: TRBV18

CDR3 DNA: TGTGCCAGCAGCGGACAGCTGTCACCCCTCCACTTT
CDR3 protein: CASSGQLSPLHF
D gene: -
clone size: -
J gene: TRBJ1-6
V gene: TRBV28

CDR3 DNA: TGTGCCAGCAGTCGGGCCGGGACAGGGAGTCAGCCCCAGCATTTT
CDR3 protein: CASSRAGTGSQPQHF
D gene: TRBD1
clone size: -
J gene: TRBJ1-5
V gene: TRBV6-5